The source of this TCR beta chain is a study of radiation and T cells in renal cell carcinoma (dated by TCRdb to 2018 to 2021). Notes on the research overall: The samples were obtained from a clinical trial, where primary renal cell carcinomas were treated with 15 Gy stereotactic body radiation therapy and then removed by nephrectomy 4 weeks afterward. Across all 50 or so samples, 4 million or so unique CDR3 nucleotide sequences encoding over 2.5 million unique CDR3 amino acid sequences were identified. In total, almost 55 samples, comprising approximately 26 tumors and around 27 peripheral blood samples, were subjected to TCR beta sequencing. The study at large found these results: Top tumor clonotypes rose in blood from baseline to 2 weeks post-radiation, then contracted by 4 weeks, suggesting transient expansion of tumor-resident clones. No pretreatment tumor biopsies were available, so the baseline intratumoral presence of clonotypes could not be determined. Dynamics of the blood repertoire were not tracked past 4 weeks after treatment. Because the trial had a single-armed design, the trial could not examine how radiation dose or scheduling affected the TCR repertoire.

Following the manufacturer's recommendations, the immunoSEQ kit was used to generate TCR beta libraries from genomic DNA. To prepare libraries, a first multiplex PCR with proprietary primers was run, followed by a second PCR that added unique barcodes, and a bead cleanup was done after each round. Each sample batch included a kit-provided positive control reaction and a negative control reaction. The final libraries were assessed on an Agilent 4200 TapeStation D1000 ScreenTape, pooled by volume, and quantified by qPCR. Sequencing ran on an Illumina NextSeq500 with a MidOutput 150-cycle cartridge, using 156 Read1 and 15 Index1 cycles with kit custom primers. The pooled library was loaded at 1.0 pM, and roughly 20% PhiX control was spiked in. The original pipeline was this. The vendor-processed data were analyzed in R, and a clonotype was defined as all T cells that share the same CDR3 nucleotide sequence. For clone abundance analyses, frequencies were normalized to the 10,000 most abundant clones in each sample. Before analysis, public T cell clones were removed, and these numbered fewer than six per sample on average. A difference in abundance of at least 32-fold between compartments was used to define tumor-enriched and baseline blood-enriched clonotypes. Clonotypes expanded or contracted between blood time points were identified with a beta-binomial differential abundance model. Similarity between tumor and blood repertoires was quantified using the Baroni-Urbani and Buser coefficient, and groups were compared with two-tailed Wilcoxon tests in R. What TCRdb holds here is the immuneACCESS table cut down to in-frame rearrangements. Part of the clones is not present; checked against another copy, under half of the missing clones reflect an unresolved V gene, and the others are unexplained. V, J and clone size are taken as reported in that table, and D and trimming were inferred from the DNA itself. A total of 140,000 to 150,000 clones appear in this sample, roughly 90% of them only once. Together, the top ten hold 3.5% to 5% of the sample.

This clone came up once. The antigen it binds to is not known. No quality values exist for individual bases; no much larger clone is one base distant. CDR1 and CDR2 are drawn from the germline V gene (reference sequence): LNHDA, SQIVND. Trimming removed 3 bases from V and 4 bases from J, leaving 18 bases between the germline ends. The CDR3 has 16 amino acids, counting the end cysteine and phenylalanine. Kept here is only the CDR3 DNA, which spans 48 bases and is read in frame from base 1. In the paper's terms, the time point label means: baseline pretreatment blood. This specimen's treatment or condition label, per the study, means: 15 Gy SBRT to primary tumor, nephrectomy 4 weeks later. To track tumor-enriched clonotypes, serial peripheral blood was sampled from radiation-treated patients at baseline and at 2 weeks and 4 weeks after SBRT. All patients had renal cell carcinoma with clear cell pathology. Genomic DNA for TCR sequencing was prepared using the QIAamp DNA Blood Mini Kit (Qiagen). The analyses included just those samples that passed every quality control check.

This sample comprised blood, obtained from a patient whose treatment included radiotherapy and nephrectomy. The sequence is built from TRBV19 and TRBJ1-2; a tentative D call is TRBD1 (6 bases match). The TCR comes from a woman aged 70-85 years with renal cell carcinoma. Here the CDR3 is given as CASSMGGRSSLYGYTF. The DNA sequence is given as TGTGCCAGTAGTATGGGGGGGCGTTCCTCTCTCTATGGCTACACCTTC.